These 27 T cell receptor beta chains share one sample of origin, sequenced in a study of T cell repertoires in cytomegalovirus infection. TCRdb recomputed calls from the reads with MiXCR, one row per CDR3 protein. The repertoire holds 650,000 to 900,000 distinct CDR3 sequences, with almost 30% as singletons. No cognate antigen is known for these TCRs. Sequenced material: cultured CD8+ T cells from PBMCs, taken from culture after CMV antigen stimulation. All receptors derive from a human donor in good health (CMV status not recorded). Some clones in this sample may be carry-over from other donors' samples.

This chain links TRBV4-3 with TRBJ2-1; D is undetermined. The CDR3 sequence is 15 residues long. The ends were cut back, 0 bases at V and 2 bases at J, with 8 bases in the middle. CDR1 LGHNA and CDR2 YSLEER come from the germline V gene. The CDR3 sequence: CASSQESVAYNEQFF. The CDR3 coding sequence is TGCGCCAGCAGCCAAGAATCGGTGGCCTACAATGAGCAGTTCTTC.

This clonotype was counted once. CDR3 amino acids: CATSRGTLGTNTQYF. The CDR3, as DNA: TGTGCCACCAGCAGAGGTACACTAGGTACGAATACGCAGTATTTT. The J gene is TRBJ2-3, the V gene TRBV15; TRBD2 is a possible D gene (5 bases). V lost 1 base and J 7 bases, leaving 15 bases between the germline ends. From germline, CDR1 is LNHNV and CDR2 YYDKDF (reference sequence). The CDR3 extends over 15 amino acids. Drawing the rest from reference TRBV15 and TRBJ2-3, the complete variable domain is DAMVIQNPRYQVTQFGKPVTLSCSQTLNHNVMYWYQQKSSQAPKLLFHYYDKDFNNEADTPDNFQSRRPNTSFCFLDIRSPGLGDTAMYLCATSRGTLGTNTQYFGPGTRLTVL.

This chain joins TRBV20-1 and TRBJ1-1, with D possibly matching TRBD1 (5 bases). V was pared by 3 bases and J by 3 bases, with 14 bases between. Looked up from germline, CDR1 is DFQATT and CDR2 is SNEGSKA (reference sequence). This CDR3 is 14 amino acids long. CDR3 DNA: TGCAGTGCTAGGTGGGGGGTTTCGGACACTGAAGCTTTCTTT. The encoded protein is CSARWGVSDTEAFF.

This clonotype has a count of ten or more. The CDR3 loop is CASSVRTAVVLANEQFF. In nucleotides, the CDR3 is TGTGCCAGCAGCGTACGGACAGCCGTCGTTTTGGCCAATGAGCAGTTCTTC. This chain connects TRBV7-8 to TRBJ2-1; a possible D gene is TRBD1 (6 bases). V was clipped by 5 bases and J by 6 bases, with 23 bases between them. Germline values: CDR1 SGHVS, CDR2 FQNEAQ. The CDR3 runs 17 residues.

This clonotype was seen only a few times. In DNA form, the CDR3 reads TGTGCCAGCAGTTTCAGGGCACCAAATCAGCCCCAGCATTTT. It yields the protein CASSFRAPNQPQHF. V is TRBV12-3 or TRBV12-4 and J is TRBJ1-5, with D perhaps TRBD1 (5 bases). V was shortened by 3 bases and J by 4 bases, with 10 bases between the two germline ends. The CDR3 has 14 amino acids.

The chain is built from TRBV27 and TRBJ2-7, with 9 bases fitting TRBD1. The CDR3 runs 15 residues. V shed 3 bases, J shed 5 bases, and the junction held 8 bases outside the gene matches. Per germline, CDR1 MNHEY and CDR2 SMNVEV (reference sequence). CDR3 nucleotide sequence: TGTGCCAGCAGTTTCGCTGGACAGGGGATCCACGAGCAGTACTTC. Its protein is CASSFAGQGIHEQYF.

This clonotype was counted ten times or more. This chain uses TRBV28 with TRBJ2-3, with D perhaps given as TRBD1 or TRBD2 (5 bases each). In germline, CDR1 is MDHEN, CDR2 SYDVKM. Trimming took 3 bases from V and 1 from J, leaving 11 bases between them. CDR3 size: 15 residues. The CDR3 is CASSFGAAGTDTQYF. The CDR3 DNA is TGTGCCAGCAGTTTTGGGGCAGCGGGCACAGATACGCAGTATTTT.

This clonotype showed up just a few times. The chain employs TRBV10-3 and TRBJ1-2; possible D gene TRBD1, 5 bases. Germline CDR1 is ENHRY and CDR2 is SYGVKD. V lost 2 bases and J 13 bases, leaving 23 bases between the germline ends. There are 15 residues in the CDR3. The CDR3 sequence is CAISETQGKVRYGTF. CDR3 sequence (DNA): TGTGCCATCAGTGAGACGCAGGGCAAAGTTCGATATGGCACCTTC.

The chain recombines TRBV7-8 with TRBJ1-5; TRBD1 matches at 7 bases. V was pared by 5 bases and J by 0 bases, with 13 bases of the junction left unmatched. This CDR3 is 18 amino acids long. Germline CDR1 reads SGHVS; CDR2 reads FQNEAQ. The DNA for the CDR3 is TGTGCCAGCAGCCAATCCCGGGACAGACTGTATAGCAATCAGCCCCAGCATTTT. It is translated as CASSQSRDRLYSNQPQHF.

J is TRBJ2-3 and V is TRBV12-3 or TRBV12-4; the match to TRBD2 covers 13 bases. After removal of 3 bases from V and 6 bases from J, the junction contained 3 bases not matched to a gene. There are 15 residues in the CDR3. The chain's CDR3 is CASSLTSGGPDTQYF. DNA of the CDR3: TGTGCCAGCAGTTTGACTAGCGGGGGGCCCGATACGCAGTATTTT.

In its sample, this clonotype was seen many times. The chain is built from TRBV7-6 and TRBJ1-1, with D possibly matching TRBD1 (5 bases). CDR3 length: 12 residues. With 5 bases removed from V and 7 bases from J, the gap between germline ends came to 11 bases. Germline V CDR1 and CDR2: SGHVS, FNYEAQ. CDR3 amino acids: CASSPGGDEAFF. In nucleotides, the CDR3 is TGTGCCAGCAGCCCCGGGGGGGATGAAGCTTTCTTT.

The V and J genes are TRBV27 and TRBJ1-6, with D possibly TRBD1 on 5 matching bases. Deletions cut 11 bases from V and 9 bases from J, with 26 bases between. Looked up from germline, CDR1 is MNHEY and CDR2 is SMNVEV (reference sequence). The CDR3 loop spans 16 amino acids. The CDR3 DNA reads TGTGCCGCGGGGTGGCGCAGGGAGGTGGGGATTTCACCCCTCCACTTT. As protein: CAAGWRREVGISPLHF.

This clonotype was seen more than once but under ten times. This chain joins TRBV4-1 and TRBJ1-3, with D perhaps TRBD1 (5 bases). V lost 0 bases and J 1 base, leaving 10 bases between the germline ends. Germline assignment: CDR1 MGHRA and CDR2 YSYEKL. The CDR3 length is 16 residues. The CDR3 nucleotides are TGCGCCAGCAGCCAAGAGGGGGTCTTGTCTGGAAACACCATATATTTT. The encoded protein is CASSQEGVLSGNTIYF.

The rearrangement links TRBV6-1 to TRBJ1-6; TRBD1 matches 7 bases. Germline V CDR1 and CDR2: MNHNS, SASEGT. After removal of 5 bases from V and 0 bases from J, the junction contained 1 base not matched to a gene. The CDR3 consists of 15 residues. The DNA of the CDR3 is TGTGCCAGCAGTCCAGGGGGCTCCTATAATTCACCCCTCCACTTT. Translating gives CASSPGGSYNSPLHF.

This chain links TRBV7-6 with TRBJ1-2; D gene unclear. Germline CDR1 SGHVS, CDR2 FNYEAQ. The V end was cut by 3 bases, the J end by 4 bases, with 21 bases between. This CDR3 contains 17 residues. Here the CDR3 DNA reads TGTGCCAGCAGCTTTTCTACCACAGATCTTCCTTTCTATGGCTACACCTTC. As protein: CASSFSTTDLPFYGYTF.

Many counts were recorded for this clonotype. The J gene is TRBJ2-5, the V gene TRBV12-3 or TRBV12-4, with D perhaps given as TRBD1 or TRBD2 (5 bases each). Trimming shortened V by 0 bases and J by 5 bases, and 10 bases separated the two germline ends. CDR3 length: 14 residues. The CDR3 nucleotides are TGTGCCAGCAGTTTAGCAGTTGGGACCGAGACCCAGTACTTC. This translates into CASSLAVGTETQYF.

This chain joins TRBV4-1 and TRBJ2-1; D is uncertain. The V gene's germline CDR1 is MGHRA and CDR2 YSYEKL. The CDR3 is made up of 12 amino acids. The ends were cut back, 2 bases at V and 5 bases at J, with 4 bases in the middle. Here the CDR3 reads CASSQLDNEQFF. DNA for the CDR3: TGCGCCAGCAGCCAACTAGACAATGAGCAGTTCTTC.

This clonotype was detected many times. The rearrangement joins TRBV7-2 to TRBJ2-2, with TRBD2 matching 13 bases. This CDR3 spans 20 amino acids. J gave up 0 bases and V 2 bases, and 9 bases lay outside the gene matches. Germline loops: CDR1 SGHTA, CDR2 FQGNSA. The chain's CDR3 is CASSLPRTSGGPSNTGELFF. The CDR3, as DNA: TGTGCCAGCAGCTTACCCCGGACTAGCGGGGGCCCATCGAACACCGGGGAGCTGTTTTTT.

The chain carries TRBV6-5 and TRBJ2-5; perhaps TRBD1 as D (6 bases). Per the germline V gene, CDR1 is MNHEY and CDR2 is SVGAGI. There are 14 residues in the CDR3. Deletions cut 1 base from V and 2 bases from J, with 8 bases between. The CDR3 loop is CASSYWQGQETQYF. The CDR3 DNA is TGTGCCAGCAGTTACTGGCAGGGGCAAGAGACCCAGTACTTC.

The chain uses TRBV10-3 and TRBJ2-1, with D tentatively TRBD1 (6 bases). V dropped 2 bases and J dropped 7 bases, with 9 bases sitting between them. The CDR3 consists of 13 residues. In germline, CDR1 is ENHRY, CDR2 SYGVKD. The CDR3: CAISERQVNEQFF. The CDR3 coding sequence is TGTGCCATCAGTGAGAGACAGGTGAATGAGCAGTTCTTC.

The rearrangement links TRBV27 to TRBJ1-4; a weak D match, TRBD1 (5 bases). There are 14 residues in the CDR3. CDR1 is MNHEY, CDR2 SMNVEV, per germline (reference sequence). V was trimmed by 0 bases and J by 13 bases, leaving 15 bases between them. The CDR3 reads CASSLSGPQDGLFF. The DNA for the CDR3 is TGTGCCAGCAGTTTATCGGGGCCTCAAGATGGACTGTTTTTT.

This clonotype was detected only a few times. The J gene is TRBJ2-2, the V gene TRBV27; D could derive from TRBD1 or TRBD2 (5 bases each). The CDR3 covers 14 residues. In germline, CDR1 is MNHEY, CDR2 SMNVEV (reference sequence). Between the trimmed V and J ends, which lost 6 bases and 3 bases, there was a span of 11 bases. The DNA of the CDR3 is TGTGCCAGCAGGGGGACGATTCACACCGGGGAGCTGTTTTTT. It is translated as CASRGTIHTGELFF.

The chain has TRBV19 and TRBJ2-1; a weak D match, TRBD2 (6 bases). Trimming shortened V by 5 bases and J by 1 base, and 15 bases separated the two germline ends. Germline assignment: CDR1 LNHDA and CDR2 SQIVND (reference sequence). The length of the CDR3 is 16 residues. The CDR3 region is CASSGHGRGSYNEQFF. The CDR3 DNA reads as TGTGCCAGTAGTGGGCATGGGCGGGGATCCTACAATGAGCAGTTCTTC. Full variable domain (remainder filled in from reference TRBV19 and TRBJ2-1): DGGITQSPKYLFRKEGQNVTLSCEQNLNHDAMYWYRQDPGQGLRLIYYSQIVNDFQKGDIAEGYSVSREKKESFPLTVTSAQKNPTAFYLCASSGHGRGSYNEQFFGPGTRLTVL.

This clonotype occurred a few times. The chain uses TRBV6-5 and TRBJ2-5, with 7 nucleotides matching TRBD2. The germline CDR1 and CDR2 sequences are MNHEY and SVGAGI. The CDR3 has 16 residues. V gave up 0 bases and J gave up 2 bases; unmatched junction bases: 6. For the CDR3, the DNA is TGTGCCAGCAGTTACTCGGGGGGGATACTTCAAGAGACCCAGTACTTC. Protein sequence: CASSYSGGILQETQYF.

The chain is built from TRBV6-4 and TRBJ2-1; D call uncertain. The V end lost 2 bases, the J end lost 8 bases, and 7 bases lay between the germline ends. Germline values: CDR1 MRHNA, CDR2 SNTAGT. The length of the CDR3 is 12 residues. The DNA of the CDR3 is TGTGCCAGCAGTGACAGGGCCTATGAGCAGTTCTTC. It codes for CASSDRAYEQFF.

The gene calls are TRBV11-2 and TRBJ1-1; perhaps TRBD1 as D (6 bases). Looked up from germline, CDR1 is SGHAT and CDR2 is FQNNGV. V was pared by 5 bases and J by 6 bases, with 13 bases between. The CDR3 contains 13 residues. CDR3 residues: CASSHQGQSEAFF. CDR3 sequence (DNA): TGTGCCAGCAGCCATCAGGGGCAGTCTGAAGCTTTCTTT.

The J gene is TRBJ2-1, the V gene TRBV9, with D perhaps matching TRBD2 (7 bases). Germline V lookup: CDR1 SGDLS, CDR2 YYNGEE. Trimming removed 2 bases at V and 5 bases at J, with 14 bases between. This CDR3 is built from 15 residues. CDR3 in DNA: TGTGCCAGCAGCGTGAGAGGGGGGGGTAACAATGAGCAGTTCTTC. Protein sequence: CASSVRGGGNNEQFF.